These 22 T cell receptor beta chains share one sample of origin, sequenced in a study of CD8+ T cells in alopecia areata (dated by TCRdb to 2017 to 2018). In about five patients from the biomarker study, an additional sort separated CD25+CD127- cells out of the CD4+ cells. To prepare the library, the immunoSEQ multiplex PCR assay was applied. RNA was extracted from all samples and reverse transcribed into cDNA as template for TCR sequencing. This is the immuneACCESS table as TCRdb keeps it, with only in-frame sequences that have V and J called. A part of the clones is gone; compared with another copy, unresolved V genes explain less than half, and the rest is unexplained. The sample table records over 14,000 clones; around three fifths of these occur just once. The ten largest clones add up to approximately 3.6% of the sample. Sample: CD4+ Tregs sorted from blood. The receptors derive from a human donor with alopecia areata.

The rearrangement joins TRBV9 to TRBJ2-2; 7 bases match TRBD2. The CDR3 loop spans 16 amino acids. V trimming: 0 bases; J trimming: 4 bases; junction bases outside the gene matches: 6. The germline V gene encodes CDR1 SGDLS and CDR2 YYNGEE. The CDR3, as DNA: TGTGCCAGCAGCGTAGGCGCGGGAGTTCCCACCGGGGAGCTGTTTTTT. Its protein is CASSVGAGVPTGELFF.

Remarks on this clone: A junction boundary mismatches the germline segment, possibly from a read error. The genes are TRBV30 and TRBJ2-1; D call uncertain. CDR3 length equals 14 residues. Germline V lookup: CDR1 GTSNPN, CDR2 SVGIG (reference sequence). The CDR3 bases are TGTGCCTGGTCCCAGACCCCCTCCCACAATGAGCAGTTCTTC. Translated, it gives CAWSQTPSHNEQFF.

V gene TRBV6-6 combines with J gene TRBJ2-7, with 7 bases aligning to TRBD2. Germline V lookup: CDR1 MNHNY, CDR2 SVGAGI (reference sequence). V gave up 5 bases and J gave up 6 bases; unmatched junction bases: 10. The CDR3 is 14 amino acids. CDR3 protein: CASSVSSGGREQYF. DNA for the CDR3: TGTGCCAGCAGTGTCTCTAGCGGCGGTCGCGAGCAGTACTTC.

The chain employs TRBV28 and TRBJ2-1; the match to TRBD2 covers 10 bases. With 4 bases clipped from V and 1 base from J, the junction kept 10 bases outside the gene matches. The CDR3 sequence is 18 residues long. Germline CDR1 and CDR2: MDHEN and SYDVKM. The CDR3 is CASSSGKSGRASYNEQFF. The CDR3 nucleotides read TGTGCCAGCAGTTCGGGGAAAAGCGGGAGGGCTTCCTACAATGAGCAGTTCTTC.

This CDR3 reads CASSEALAGGKKLFF. CDR3 nucleotides: TGTGCCAGCAGTGAAGCGCTAGCCGGCGGGAAAAAACTGTTTTTT. J is TRBJ1-4 and V is TRBV6-1; D is undetermined. The CDR3 length is 15 residues. Per the germline V gene, CDR1 is MNHNS and CDR2 is SASEGT. Trimming removed 0 bases from V and 9 bases from J, with 14 bases in between.

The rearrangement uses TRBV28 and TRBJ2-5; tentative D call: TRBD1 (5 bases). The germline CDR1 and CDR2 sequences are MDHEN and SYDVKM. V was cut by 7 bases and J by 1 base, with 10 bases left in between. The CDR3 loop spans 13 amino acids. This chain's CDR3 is CASKVDTQETQYF. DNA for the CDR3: TGTGCCAGCAAGGTGGACACCCAAGAGACCCAGTACTTC. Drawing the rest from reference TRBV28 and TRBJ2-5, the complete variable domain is DVKVTQSSRYLVKRTGEKVFLECVQDMDHENMFWYRQDPGLGLRLIYFSYDVKMKEKGDIPEGYSVSREKKERFSLILESASTNQTSMYLCASKVDTQETQYFGPGTRLLVL.

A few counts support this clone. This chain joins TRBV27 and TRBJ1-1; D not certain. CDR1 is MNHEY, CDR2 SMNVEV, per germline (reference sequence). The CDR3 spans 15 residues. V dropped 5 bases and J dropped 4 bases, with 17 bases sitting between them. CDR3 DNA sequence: TGTGCCAGCAGTCCCCTGGGTGGGCGGCCCACTGAAGCTTTCTTT. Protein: CASSPLGGRPTEAFF.

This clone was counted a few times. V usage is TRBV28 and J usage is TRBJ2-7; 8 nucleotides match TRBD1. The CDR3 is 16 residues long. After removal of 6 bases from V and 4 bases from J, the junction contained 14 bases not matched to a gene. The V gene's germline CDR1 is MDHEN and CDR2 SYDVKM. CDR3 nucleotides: TGTGCCAGCAGCGGTGCGGCGGCAGGGGGCCGATACGAGCAGTACTTC. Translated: CASSGAAAGGRYEQYF.

The CDR3 loop reads CASSPRAGYEQYF. The DNA of the CDR3 is TGTGCCAGCAGCCCACGGGCGGGTTACGAGCAGTACTTC. The rearrangement uses TRBV7-2 and TRBJ2-7, with D maybe TRBD2 (5 bases). Trimming cost V 5 bases and J 4 bases, with 12 bases left between them. The CDR3 is made up of 13 amino acids. In germline, CDR1 is SGHTA, CDR2 FQGNSA.

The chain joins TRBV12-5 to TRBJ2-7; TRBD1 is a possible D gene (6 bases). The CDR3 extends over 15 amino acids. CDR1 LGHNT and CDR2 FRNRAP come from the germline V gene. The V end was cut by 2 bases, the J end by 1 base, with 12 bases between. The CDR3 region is CASGLNWTVSYEQYF. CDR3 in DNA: TGTGCTAGTGGTTTGAATTGGACAGTATCCTACGAGCAGTACTTC.

The CDR3 DNA reads as TGTGCCAGCAGCAAAGGCTGTCAGGGGAAGGTCAATCAGCCCCAGCATTTT. This codes for CASSKGCQGKVNQPQHF. This rearrangement joins TRBV21-1 to TRBJ1-5; the table calls TRBD1, which could not be checked here. TRBV21-1 corresponds to a pseudogene. The CDR3 runs 17 residues.

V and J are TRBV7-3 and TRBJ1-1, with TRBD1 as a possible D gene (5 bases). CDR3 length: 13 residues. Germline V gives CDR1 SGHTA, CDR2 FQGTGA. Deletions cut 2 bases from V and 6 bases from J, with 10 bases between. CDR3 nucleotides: TGTGCCAGCAGCTTATTGGGGGGAGCTGAAGCTTTCTTT. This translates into CASSLLGGAEAFF.

This CDR3 is CASKVFAGRGPAFF. The CDR3 nucleotides are TGTGCCAGCAAGGTCTTCGCAGGGCGGGGGCCAGCTTTCTTT. This chain links TRBV27 with TRBJ1-1, with a possible D match to TRBD1 (6 bases). CDR1 MNHEY and CDR2 SMNVEV come from the germline V gene (reference sequence). V was clipped by 7 bases and J by 10 bases, with 22 bases between them. CDR3 size: 14 residues.

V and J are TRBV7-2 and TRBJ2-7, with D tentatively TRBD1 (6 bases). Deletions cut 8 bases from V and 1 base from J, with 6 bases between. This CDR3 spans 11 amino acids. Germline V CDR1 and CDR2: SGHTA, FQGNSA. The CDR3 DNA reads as TGTGCCAGCGGACAGTCCTACGAGCAGTACTTC. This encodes CASGQSYEQYF.

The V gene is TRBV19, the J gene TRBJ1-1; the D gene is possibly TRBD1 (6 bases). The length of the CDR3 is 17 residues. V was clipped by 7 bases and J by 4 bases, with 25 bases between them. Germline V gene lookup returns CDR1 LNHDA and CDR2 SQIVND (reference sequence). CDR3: CASTYASPGTSLTEAFF. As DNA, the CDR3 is TGTGCCAGTACATACGCCTCCCCCGGGACAAGCCTCACTGAAGCTTTCTTT.

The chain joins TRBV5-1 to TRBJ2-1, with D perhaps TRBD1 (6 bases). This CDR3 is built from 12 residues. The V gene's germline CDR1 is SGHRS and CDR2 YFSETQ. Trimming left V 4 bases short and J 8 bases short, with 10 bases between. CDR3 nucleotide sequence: TGCGCCAGCAGCCACAGGGCCTATGAGCAGTTCTTC. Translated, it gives CASSHRAYEQFF.

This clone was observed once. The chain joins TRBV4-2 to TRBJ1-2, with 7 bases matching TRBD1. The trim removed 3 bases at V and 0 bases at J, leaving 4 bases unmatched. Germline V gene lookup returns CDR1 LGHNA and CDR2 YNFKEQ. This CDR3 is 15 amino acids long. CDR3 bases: TGTGCCAGCAGCCATTTGACAGGGCCTAACTATGGCTACACCTTC. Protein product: CASSHLTGPNYGYTF.

The CDR3 sequence: CASSLWGDDTQYF. CDR3 nucleotide sequence: TGTGCCAGCAGCTTATGGGGGGATGATACGCAGTATTTT. The V call is TRBV7-8, the J call TRBJ2-3; TRBD2 is a possible D gene (6 bases). Per the germline V gene, CDR1 is SGHVS and CDR2 is FQNEAQ. V was cut by 2 bases and J by 6 bases, with 9 bases left in between. The CDR3 extends over 13 amino acids. Based on the CDR3 plus reference TRBV7-8 and TRBJ2-3, the full variable domain is GAGVSQSPRYKVAKRGQDVALRCDPISGHVSLFWYQQALGQGPEFLTYFQNEAQLDKSGLPSDRFFAERPEGSVSTLKIQRTQQEDSAVYLCASSLWGDDTQYFGPGTRLTVL.

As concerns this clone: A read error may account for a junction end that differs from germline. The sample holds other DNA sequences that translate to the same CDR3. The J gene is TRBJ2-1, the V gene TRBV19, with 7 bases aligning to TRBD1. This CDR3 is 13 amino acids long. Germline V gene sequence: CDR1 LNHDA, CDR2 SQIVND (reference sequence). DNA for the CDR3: TGCGCCAGTAAGGTCAGGGGGAGTGGTGAGCAGTTCTTC. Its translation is CASKVRGSGEQFF.

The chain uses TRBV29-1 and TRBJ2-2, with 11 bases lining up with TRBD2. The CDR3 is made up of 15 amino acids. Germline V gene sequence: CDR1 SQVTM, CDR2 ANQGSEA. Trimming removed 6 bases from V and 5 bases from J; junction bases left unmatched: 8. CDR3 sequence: CSVVAGGPGTGELFF. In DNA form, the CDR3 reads TGCAGCGTAGTAGCGGGAGGGCCGGGTACCGGGGAGCTGTTTTTT.

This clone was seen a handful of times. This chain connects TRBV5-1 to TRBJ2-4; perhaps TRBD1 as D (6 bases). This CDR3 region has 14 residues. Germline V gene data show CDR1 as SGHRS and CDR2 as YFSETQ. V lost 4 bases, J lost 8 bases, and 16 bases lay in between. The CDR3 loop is CASSEGQRGDIQYF. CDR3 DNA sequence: TGCGCCAGCAGCGAGGGACAAAGAGGAGACATTCAGTACTTC.

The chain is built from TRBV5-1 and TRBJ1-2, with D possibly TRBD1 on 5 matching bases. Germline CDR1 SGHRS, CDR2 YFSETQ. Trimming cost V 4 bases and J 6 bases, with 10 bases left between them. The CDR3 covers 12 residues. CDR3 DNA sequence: TGCGCCAGCAGCGACCGGGGGAATGGCTACACCTTC. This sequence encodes CASSDRGNGYTF.